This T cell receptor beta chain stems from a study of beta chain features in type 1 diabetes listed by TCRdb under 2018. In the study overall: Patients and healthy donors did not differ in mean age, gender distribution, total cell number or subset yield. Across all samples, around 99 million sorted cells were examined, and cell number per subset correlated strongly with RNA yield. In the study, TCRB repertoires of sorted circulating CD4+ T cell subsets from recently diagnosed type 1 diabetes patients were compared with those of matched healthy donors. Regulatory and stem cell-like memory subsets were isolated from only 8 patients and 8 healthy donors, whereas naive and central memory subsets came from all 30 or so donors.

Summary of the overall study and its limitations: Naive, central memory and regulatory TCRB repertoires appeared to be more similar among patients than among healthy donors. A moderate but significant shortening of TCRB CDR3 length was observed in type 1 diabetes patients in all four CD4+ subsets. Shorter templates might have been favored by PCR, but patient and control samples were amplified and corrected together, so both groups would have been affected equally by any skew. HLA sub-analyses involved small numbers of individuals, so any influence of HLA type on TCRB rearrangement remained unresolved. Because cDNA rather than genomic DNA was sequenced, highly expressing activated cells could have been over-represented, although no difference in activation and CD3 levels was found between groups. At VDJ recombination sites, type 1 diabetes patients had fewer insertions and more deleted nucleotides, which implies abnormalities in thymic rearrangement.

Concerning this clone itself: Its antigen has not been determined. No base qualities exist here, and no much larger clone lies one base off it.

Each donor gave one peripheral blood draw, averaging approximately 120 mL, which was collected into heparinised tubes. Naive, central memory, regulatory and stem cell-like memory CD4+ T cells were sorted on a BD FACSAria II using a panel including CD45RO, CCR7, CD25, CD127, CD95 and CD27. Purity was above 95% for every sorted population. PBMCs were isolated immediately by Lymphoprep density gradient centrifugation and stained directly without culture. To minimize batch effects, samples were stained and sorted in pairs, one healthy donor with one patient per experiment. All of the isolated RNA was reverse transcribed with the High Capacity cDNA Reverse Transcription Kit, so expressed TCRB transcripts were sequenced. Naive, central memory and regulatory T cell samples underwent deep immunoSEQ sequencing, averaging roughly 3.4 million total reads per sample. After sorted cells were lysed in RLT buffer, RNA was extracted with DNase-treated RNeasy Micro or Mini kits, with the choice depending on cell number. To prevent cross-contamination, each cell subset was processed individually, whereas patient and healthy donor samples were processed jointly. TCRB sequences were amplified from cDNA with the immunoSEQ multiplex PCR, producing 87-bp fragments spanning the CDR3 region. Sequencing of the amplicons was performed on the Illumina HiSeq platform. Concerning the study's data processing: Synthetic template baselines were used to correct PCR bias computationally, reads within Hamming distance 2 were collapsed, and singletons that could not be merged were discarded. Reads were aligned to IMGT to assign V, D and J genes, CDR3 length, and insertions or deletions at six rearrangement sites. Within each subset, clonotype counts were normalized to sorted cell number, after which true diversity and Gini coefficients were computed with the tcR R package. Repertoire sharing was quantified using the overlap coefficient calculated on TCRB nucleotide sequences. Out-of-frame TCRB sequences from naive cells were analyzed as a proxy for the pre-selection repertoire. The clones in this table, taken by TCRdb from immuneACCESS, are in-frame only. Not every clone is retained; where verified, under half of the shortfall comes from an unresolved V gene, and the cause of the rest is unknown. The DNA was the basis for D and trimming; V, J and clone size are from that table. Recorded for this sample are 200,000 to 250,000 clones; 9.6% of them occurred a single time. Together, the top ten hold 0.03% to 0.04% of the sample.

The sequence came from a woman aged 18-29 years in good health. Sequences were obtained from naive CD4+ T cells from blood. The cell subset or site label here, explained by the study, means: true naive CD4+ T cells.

The CDR3 protein sequence reads: CASSGTSGGNEQFF. The DNA sequence follows: TGTGCCAGCAGCGGGACTAGCGGGGGTAATGAGCAGTTCTTC. The rearranged chain carries TRBV27 and TRBJ2-1; the junction holds 14 bases that match TRBD2. The CDR3 contains 14 residues, cysteine and phenylalanine counted. The DNA shown is the 42-base CDR3, in frame from base 1. Trimming takes 6 bases off V and 7 bases off J; junction bases not matched to a gene: 2. Via the germline V gene (reference sequence), CDR1 is MNHEY and CDR2 SMNVEV.